The sequence of this T cell receptor (beta chain) was determined in a study of blood T cells in healthy people across ages. CDR3 length equals 14 residues. The V and J ends lost 7 bases and 4 bases respectively, with 19 bases between them. The V gene's germline CDR1 is DFQATT and CDR2 SNEGSKA (reference sequence). On this clonotype: Its antigen is undetermined.

A second PCR of about 7 to 11 cycles used a sample-barcoded 5' primer and a J-beta primer mix. CDR3-containing paired-end reads numbered at least 3 million in each sample. TCRdb recomputed calls from the 5' RACE reads with MiXCR, one row per CDR3 protein. The sample includes 1,300,000 or so distinct CDR3 sequences, roughly 59% of them seen just once. Study results and limitations: A roughly linear age-dependent decrease characterized TCR beta diversity per million T cells.

Roughly 9 milliliters of peripheral blood were drawn from each donor. The sequence was collected from a man aged 18 to 35 in good health. The source material was blood. The gene calls are TRBV20-1 and TRBJ2-5; possibly TRBD1 for D (6 bases). CDR3 coding DNA: TGCAGTGGGCAGGGGCCAGGGAGTCGAGAGACCCAGTACTTC. Amino acids: CSGQGPGSRETQYF.